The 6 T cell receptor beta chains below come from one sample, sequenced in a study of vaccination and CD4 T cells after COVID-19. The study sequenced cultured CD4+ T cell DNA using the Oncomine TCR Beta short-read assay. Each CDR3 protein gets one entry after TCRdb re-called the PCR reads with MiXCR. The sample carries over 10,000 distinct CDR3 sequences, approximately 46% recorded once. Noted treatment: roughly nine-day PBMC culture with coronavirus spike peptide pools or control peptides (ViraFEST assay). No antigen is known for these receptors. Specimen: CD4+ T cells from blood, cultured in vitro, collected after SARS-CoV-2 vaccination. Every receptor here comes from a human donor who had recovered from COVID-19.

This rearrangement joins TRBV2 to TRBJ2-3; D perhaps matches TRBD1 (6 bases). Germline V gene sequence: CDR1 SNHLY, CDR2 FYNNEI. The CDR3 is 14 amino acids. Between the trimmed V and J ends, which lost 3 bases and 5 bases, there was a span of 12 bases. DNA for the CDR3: TGTGCCAGCAGTGATACAGGGATGGGAGATACGCAGTATTTT. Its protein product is CASSDTGMGDTQYF.

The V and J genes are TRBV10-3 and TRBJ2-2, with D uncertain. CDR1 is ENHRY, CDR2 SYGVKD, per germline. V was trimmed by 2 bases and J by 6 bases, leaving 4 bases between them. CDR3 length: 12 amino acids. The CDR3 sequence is CAISEGPGELFF. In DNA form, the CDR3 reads TGTGCCATCAGTGAGGGGCCCGGGGAGCTGTTTTTT.

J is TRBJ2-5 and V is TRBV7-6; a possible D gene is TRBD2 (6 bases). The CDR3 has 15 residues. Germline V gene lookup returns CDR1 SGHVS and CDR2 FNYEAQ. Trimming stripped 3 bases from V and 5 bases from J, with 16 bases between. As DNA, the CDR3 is TGTGCCAGCAGCTTGCTAGCGACAAAAGGGGAGACCCAGTACTTC. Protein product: CASSLLATKGETQYF.

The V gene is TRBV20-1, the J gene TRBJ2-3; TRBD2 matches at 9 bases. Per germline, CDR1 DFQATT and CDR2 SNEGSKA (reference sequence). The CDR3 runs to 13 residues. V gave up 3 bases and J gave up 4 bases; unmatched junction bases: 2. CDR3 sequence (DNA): TGCAGTGCTAGCGCGGGAGGGGCAGATACGCAGTATTTT. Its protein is CSASAGGADTQYF.

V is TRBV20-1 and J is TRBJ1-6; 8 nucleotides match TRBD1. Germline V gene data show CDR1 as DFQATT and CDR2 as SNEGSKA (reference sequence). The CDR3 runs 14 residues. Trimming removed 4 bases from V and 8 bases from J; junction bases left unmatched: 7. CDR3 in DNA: TGCAGTGCTACCAGACAGGGGCCCGATTCACCCCTCCACTTT. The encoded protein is CSATRQGPDSPLHF.

CDR3 region: CASSDRWGLDEQYF. The DNA for the CDR3 is TGTGCCAGCAGTGACCGGTGGGGCTTGGACGAGCAGTACTTC. The V call is TRBV6-1, the J call TRBJ2-7; possible D gene TRBD1, 5 bases. This CDR3 contains 14 residues. The V and J ends lost 3 bases and 5 bases respectively, with 14 bases between them. Germline values: CDR1 MNHNS, CDR2 SASEGT.